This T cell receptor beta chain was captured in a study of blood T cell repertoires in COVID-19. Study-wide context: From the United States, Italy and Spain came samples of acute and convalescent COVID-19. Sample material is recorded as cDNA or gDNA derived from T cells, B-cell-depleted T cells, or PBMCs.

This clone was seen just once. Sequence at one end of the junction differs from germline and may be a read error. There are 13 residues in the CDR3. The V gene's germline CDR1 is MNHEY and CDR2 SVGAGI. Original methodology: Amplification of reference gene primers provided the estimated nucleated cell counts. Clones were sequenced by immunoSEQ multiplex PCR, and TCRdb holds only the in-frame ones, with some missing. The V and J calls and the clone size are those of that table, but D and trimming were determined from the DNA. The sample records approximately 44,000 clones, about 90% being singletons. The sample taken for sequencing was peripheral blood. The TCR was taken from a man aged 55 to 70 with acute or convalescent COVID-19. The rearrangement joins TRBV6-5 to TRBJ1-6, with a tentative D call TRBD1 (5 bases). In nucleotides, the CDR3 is TGTGCCAGCCGCCAGGGCCCCTCCACGACAGTGAGTTTT. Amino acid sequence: CASRQGPSTTVSF.